This T cell receptor (beta chain) was sequenced during a study of CD4 T cells in relation to SARS-CoV-2 and coronaviruses (dated by TCRdb to the early 2020s). As for the study more broadly: The ViraFEST assay cultured PBMCs with antigen for nine to eleven days, then sequenced TCR beta CDR3s to find antigen-specific clonal expansions. An HIV-1 Nef peptide pool or a no-peptide culture served as the negative reference condition. Using patient-derived lymphoblastoid cell lines, the shared crossreactive spike epitopes were mapped to their HLA restriction. At the level of individual TCR clonotypes, the study measured memory CD4+ T cell crossreactivity between SARS-CoV-2 spike protein and common cold coronavirus spike proteins. Samples from three pre-COVID donors and the naive versus memory experiments were sequenced with the Adaptive Biotechnologies TCR-sequencing kit; other data were Illumina-based. Expansion assays from other donors in the study were sequenced with a different, Illumina-based TCR-beta assay. Broad study findings and their caveats: No donor contributed both pre-pandemic and post-infection samples, which limited tracing the source of pre-existing responses. Memory CD4+ clonotypes crossrecognizing SARS-CoV-2 and at least one common cold coronavirus spike were found in about 61% of donors. Crossreactivity analysis centred on spike protein, so crossreactivity against other viral proteins was not assessed. The study was constrained by small numbers of patients and of tested TCRs. Significantly weaker SARS-CoV-2-driven expansion was shown by crossreactive clones than by monoreactive clones, consistent with antigenic imprinting.

CD4+ T cells from unexposed donors were collected before the COVID-19 pandemic (2011-2018). The EasySep CD4+ T cell isolation kit was used to isolate CD4+ T cells once the cultures had run for under 11 days. Unexposed donor CD4+ T cells were tested for reactivity to SARS-CoV-2 S and N and four common cold coronavirus spike pools, as cell number allowed. Each well received over 1.5 million PBMCs, cultured in IMDM supplemented with around 5% human AB serum and approximately 10 IU/ml IL-2. Half of the culture medium was replaced with fresh IL-2-containing medium on days 3 and 7. In general, triplicate replicate wells were used for every peptide culture condition. Leukapheresis product for the unexposed donors was bought commercially. Ficoll-Paque PLUS gradient centrifugation was used to isolate PBMCs from leukapheresis product or whole blood. The PBMCs went either fresh into the expansion assay or into cryopreservation at -140 degrees C. The QIAamp Micro DNA Kit was used to extract genomic DNA from the CD4+ T cells.

V is cut by 7 bases and J by 9 bases, and the space between the germline ends is 18 bases. The CDR3 holds 15 amino acids from the cysteine to the phenylalanine. This entry keeps only the CDR3 DNA: 45 bases, framed from base 1. The CDR1 and CDR2 encoded by the germline V gene are KGHDR and SFDVKD. The library relied on the immunoSEQ multiplex PCR assay. Regarding the original processing steps: During preprocessing, nonproductive sequences were removed, along with CDR3s that did not begin with C, did not end with F or W, or were shorter than 7 amino acids. Antigen-specific clonotypes were called with the MANAFEST web app, based on expansion relative to reference and other culture wells. A clone was considered positive if significant expansion relative to the reference culture was observed in 2 of 3 replicate wells at an FDR below 0.05. A further requirement for positive clones was significant expansion compared with all other tandem wells, along with an odds ratio above 5. CDR3 homology was quantified as pairwise Levenshtein distance, calculated with the stringdist R package after three terminal residues were trimmed from each end. Held by TCRdb, this immuneACCESS table contains in-frame sequences only and omits some clones. Under half of the omission traces to an unresolved V gene where checked; the cause of the rest is unknown. V, J and clone size are those of that table, while D and trimming were read from the DNA. Present in this sample are tens of thousands of clones, approximately 80% of which were seen just once. The leading ten clones occupy about 16% of the sample.

On this clone itself: The target of this receptor is not known. No much larger clone is present one base from it, and per-base qualities are unavailable.

The receptor was isolated from a human donor in good health. Source material: CD4+ T cells from PBMCs, cultured in vitro. The rearrangement combines TRBV24-1 with TRBJ1-6; 6 matching bases give a weak D call of TRBD1. The CDR3 protein: CATRTQGLRGSPLHF. At the DNA level, the sequence is TGTGCCACCAGGACACAGGGTCTGCGAGGTTCACCCCTCCACTTT.